These 6 T cell receptor beta chains were sequenced from one sample in a study of lymphopenia after photon versus proton radiotherapy. The repertoire was sequenced with immunoSEQ multiplex PCR; TCRdb's copy has only in-frame clones and lacks some. The table includes 20,000 to 30,000 clones, more than 80% detected once. Sequencing used peripheral blood, obtained from a patient treated with photon-based radiotherapy. Receptors originate from a middle-aged man with gastric cancer.

This clone occurred a few times. The rearrangement uses TRBV5-4 and TRBJ2-5; 10 bases fit TRBD2. Trimming took 5 bases from V and 4 from J; bases not matched to a gene: 8. The germline gives CDR1 SGHNT, CDR2 YYREEE (reference sequence). There are 15 residues in the CDR3. The CDR3 nucleotides are TGTGCCAGCAGTTACCGGACTAGCGGTGGAGAGACCCAGTACTTC. This codes for CASSYRTSGGETQYF.

This clone was seen a single time. The V call is TRBV5-1, the J call TRBJ2-3; D remains ambiguous. The CDR3 has 16 amino acids. Germline values: CDR1 SGHRS, CDR2 YFSETQ. Trimming cost V 0 bases and J 4 bases, with 15 bases left between them. The CDR3: CASSLAGQRSSDTQYF. The CDR3 DNA reads as TGCGCCAGCAGCTTGGCCGGTCAGCGCTCCTCAGATACGCAGTATTTT.

This clone has only a few counts. This chain uses TRBV5-8 with TRBJ1-5; D is unclear. V gave up 2 bases and J gave up 3 bases, with 3 bases separating them. CDR1 SGHTS and CDR2 YDEGEE come from the germline V gene. This CDR3 region has 12 residues. The CDR3 loop is CASSFFNQPQHF. CDR3 in DNA: TGTGCCAGCAGCTTTTTCAATCAGCCCCAGCATTTT.

This chain connects TRBV30 to TRBJ1-2; D call uncertain. The CDR3 covers 13 residues. V gave up 7 bases and J gave up 3 bases, with 15 bases separating them. Germline loops: CDR1 GTSNPN, CDR2 SVGIG (reference sequence). In DNA, the CDR3 is TGTGCCTCCCAGTCGCGGGGAGACTATGGCTACACCTTC. This encodes CASQSRGDYGYTF. The whole variable domain, filled in from reference TRBV30 and TRBJ1-2, reads SQTIHQWPATLVQPVGSPLSLECTVEGTSNPNLYWYRQAAGRGLQLLFYSVGIGQISSEVPQNLSASRPQDRQFILSSKKLLLSDSGFYLCASQSRGDYGYTFGSGTRLTVV.

CDR3 sequence (DNA): TGTGCCTGGAGGGGTCTAGCGGGGTACAATGAGCAGTTCTTC. This sequence encodes CAWRGLAGYNEQFF. J is TRBJ2-1 and V is TRBV30, with 9 bases fitting TRBD2. Germline CDR1 and CDR2: GTSNPN and SVGIG (reference sequence). V trimming: 3 bases; J trimming: 4 bases; junction bases outside the gene matches: 4. The CDR3 loop spans 14 amino acids.

The rearrangement joins TRBV4-2 to TRBJ1-3; 11 nucleotides match TRBD1. The V and J ends lost 4 bases and 4 bases, in that order; junction bases with no gene match: 12. The CDR3 extends over 18 amino acids. Per the germline V gene, CDR1 is LGHNA and CDR2 is YNFKEQ. The CDR3 region has the DNA TGTGCCAGCAGCCGAACCCTCGGACAGGGGGCGAGAGGAAACACCATATATTTT. Protein product: CASSRTLGQGARGNTIYF.